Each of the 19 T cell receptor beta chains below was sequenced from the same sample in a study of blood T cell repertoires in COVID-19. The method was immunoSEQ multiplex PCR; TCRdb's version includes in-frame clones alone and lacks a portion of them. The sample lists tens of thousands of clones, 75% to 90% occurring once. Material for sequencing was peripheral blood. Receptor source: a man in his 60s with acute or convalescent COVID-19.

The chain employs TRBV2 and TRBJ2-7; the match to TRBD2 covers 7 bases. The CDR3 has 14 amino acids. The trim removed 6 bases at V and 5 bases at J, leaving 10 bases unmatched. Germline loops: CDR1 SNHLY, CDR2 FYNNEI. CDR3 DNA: TGTGCCAGCAGCTTTATGGCGGGAGAAAACGAGCAGTACTTC. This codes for CASSFMAGENEQYF.

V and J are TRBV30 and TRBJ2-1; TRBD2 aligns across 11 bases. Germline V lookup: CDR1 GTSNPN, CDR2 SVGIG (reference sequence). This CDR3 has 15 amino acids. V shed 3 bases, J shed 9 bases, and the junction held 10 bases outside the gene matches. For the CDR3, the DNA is TGTGCCTGGAGCTGGGGCCTAGCGGGAGGAGGTGAGCAGTTCTTC. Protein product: CAWSWGLAGGGEQFF.

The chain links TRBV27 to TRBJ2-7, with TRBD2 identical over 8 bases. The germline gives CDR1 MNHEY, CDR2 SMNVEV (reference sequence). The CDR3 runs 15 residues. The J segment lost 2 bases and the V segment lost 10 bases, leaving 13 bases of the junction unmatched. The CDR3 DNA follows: TGTGCCACCCAACACCTAGCAGCGGGGGCCTACGAGCAGTACTTC. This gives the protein CATQHLAAGAYEQYF.

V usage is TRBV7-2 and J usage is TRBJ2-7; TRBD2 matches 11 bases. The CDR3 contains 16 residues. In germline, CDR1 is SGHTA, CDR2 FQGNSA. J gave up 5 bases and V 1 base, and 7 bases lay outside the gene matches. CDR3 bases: TGTGCCAGCAGCTTAGTAGGGACTAGCGGTTCCGACGAGCAGTACTTC. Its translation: CASSLVGTSGSDEQYF.

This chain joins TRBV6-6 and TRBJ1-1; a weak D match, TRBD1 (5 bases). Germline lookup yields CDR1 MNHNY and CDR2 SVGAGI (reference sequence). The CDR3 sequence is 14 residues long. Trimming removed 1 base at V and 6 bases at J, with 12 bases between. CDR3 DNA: TGTGCCAGCAGTTACTTCCTCGGGGGTCCTGAAGCTTTCTTT. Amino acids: CASSYFLGGPEAFF.

The CDR3, as DNA: TGTGCCAGCTCCGAACTTTTTGCAACTAATGAAAAACTGTTTTTT. Its protein product is CASSELFATNEKLFF. The chain combines TRBV18 with TRBJ1-4, with D unresolved. The CDR3 consists of 15 residues. From germline, CDR1 is KGHSH and CDR2 LQKENI. Trimming removed 6 bases from V and 0 bases from J, with 11 bases in between. The full variable domain, completed using reference TRBV18 and TRBJ1-4, is NAGVMQNPRHLVRRRGQEARLRCSPMKGHSHVYWYRQLPEEGLKFMVYLQKENIIDESGMPKERFSAEFPKEGPSILRIQQVVRGDSAAYFCASSELFATNEKLFFGSGTQLSVL.

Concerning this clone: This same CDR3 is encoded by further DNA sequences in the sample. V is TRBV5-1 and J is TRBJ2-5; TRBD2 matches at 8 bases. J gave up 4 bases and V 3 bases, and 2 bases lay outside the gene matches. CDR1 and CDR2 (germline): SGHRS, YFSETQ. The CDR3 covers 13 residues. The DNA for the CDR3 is TGCGCCAGCAGCTCCCTAGCGGGAGAGACCCAGTACTTC. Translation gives CASSSLAGETQYF.

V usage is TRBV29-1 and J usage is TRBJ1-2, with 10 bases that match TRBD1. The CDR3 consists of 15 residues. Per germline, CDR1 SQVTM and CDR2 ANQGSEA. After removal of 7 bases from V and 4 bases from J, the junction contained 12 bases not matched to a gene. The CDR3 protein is CSARDRGRTPYGYTF. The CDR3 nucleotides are TGCAGCGCCCGGGACAGGGGCCGTACCCCCTATGGCTACACCTTC.

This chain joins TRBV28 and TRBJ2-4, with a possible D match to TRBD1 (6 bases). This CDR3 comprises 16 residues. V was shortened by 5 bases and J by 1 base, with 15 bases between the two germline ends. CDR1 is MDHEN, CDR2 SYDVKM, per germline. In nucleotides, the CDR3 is TGTGCCAGCAGTGGGGGCCGCCCCAGGGCCAAAAACATTCAGTACTTC. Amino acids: CASSGGRPRAKNIQYF.

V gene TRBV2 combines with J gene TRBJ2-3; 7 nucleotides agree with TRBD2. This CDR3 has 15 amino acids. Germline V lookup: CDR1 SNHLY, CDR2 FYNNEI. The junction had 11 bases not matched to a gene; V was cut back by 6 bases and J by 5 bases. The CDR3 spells CASSPSGMPGDTQYF. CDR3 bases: TGTGCCAGCAGCCCCAGCGGGATGCCTGGAGATACGCAGTATTTT.

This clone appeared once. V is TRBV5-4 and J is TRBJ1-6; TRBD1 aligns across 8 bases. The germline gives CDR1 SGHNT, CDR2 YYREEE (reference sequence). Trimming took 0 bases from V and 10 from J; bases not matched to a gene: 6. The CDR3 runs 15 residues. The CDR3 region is CASSLGTGSRSPLHF. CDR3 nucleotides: TGTGCCAGCAGCTTGGGGACAGGGTCAAGGTCACCCCTCCACTTT. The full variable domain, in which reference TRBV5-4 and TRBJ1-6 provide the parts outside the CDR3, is ETGVTQSPTHLIKTRGQQVTLRCSSQSGHNTVSWYQQALGQGPQFIFQYYREEENGRGNFPPRFSGLQFPNYSSELNVNALELDDSALYLCASSLGTGSRSPLHFGNGTRLTVT.

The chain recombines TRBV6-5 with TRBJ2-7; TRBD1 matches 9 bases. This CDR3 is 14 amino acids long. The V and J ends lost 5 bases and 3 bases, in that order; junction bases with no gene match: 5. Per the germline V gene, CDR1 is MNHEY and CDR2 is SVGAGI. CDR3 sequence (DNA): TGTGCCAGCAGTCGACAGGGGGTTAACTACGAGCAGTACTTC. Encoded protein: CASSRQGVNYEQYF.

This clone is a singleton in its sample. The CDR3 DNA reads as TGTGCCAGCAGCGTGTCGACAGCCTACAATGAGCAGTTCTTC. Translated, it gives CASSVSTAYNEQFF. This chain connects TRBV9 to TRBJ2-1; TRBD1 might be the D (5 bases). The germline V and J ends were trimmed by 2 bases and 2 bases, with 8 bases remaining between them. This CDR3 is 14 amino acids long. Looked up from germline, CDR1 is SGDLS and CDR2 is YYNGEE.

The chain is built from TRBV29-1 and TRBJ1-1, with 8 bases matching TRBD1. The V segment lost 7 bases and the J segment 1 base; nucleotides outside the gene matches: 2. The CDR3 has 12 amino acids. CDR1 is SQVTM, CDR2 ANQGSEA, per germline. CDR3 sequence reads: CSGGQGNTEAFF. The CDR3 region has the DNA TGCAGCGGAGGACAGGGGAACACTGAAGCTTTCTTT.

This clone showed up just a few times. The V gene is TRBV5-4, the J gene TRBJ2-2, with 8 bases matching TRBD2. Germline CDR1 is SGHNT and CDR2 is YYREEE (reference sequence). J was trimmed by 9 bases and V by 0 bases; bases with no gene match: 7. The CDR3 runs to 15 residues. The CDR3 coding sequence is TGTGCCAGCAGCTTGGTACGAGCGGGAGACAGGGAGCTGTTTTTT. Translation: CASSLVRAGDRELFF.

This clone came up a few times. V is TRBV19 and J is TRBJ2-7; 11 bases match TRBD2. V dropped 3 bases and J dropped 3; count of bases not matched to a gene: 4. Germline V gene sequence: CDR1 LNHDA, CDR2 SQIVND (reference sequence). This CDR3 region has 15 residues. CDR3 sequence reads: CASSMPGLADYEQYF. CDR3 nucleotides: TGTGCCAGTAGTATGCCGGGACTAGCGGACTACGAGCAGTACTTC.

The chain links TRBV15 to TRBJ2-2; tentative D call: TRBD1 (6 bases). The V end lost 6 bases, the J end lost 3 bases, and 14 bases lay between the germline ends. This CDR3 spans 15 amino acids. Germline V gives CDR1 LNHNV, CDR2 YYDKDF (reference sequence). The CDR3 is CATRSGAGDTGELFF. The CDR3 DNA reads TGTGCCACCAGGTCAGGGGCCGGTGACACCGGGGAGCTGTTTTTT.

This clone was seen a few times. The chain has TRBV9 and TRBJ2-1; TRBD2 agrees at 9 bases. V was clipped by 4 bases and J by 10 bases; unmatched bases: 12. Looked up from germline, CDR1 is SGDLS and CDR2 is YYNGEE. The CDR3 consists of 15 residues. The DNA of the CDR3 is TGTGCCAGCAGCCCTCGGGTCGGCGGGAGGGAAGAGCAGTTCTTC. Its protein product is CASSPRVGGREEQFF.

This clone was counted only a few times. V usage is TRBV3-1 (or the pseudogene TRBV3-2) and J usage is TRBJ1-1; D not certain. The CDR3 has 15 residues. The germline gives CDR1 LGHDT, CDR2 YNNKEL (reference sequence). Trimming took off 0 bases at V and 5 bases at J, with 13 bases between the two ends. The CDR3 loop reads CASSQDSRGVTEAFF. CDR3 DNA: TGTGCCAGCAGCCAAGATTCTCGGGGTGTGACTGAAGCTTTCTTT.